One sample yielded the 32 T cell receptor beta chains listed below, sequenced in a study of human T cells and chemical hapten exposure. Noted time point: patch test 1, 2 weeks after DPC sensitization. Treatment described: therapeutic diphenylcyclopropenone sensitization with weekly scalp DPC. TCRdb re-called the RACE reads through MiXCR, storing one row per CDR3 protein. The sample carries roughly 120,000 distinct CDR3 sequences, over 10% recorded once. This material consisted of whole blood, taken in connection with sensitization to the hapten diphenylcyclopropenone (DPC). These receptors all stem from a woman between 50 and 59 years old with alopecia areata. Some clones in this sample may be carry-over from other donors' samples.

This clonotype was counted ten times or more. The V call is TRBV12-3 or TRBV12-4, the J call TRBJ2-7; D is uncertain. CDR3 length: 13 amino acids. Trimming stripped 3 bases from V and 0 bases from J, with 6 bases between. This CDR3 is CASSLGNSYEQYF. The CDR3 DNA is TGTGCCAGCAGTTTGGGAAACTCCTACGAGCAGTACTTC.

The V gene is TRBV28, the J gene TRBJ2-7, with D maybe TRBD1 (5 bases). V was cut by 3 bases and J by 5 bases, with 8 bases left in between. The CDR3 extends over 12 amino acids. Germline assignment: CDR1 MDHEN and CDR2 SYDVKM. CDR3 sequence reads: CASSFLTDEQYF. The CDR3, as DNA: TGTGCCAGCAGTTTCCTGACAGACGAGCAGTACTTC.

In nucleotides, the CDR3 is TGTGCCAGCACCGACAGGACATTCAACACCGGGGAGCTGTTTTTT. It is translated as CASTDRTFNTGELFF. The chain uses TRBV6-6 and TRBJ2-2; a weak D match, TRBD1 (6 bases). This CDR3 contains 15 residues. V was trimmed by 7 bases and J by 2 bases, leaving 14 bases between them. The germline V gene has CDR1 MNHNY and CDR2 SVGAGI (reference sequence).

The chain is built from TRBV4-1 and TRBJ1-1; 9 nucleotides match TRBD1. The CDR3 runs to 14 residues. With 4 bases clipped from V and 5 bases from J, the junction kept 5 bases outside the gene matches. CDR1 and CDR2 from the germline V gene are MGHRA and YSYEKL. As DNA, the CDR3 is TGCGCCAGCAGCCCAGGGACAGGGAATACTGAAGCTTTCTTT. Translating it yields CASSPGTGNTEAFF.

In this sample, this clonotype turned up a few times. The chain uses TRBV4-1 and TRBJ1-2; 7 bases are shared with TRBD1. V shed 4 bases, J shed 4 bases, and the junction held 15 bases outside the gene matches. CDR1 is MGHRA and CDR2 is YSYEKL in the germline V gene. The CDR3 contains 17 residues. The CDR3 reads CASSRLLSRQGSYGYTF. DNA of the CDR3: TGCGCCAGCAGCCGTCTTCTAAGTCGACAGGGTAGCTATGGCTACACCTTC.

The chain couples TRBV4-3 to TRBJ2-2; D is perhaps TRBD1 (5 bases). Germline loops: CDR1 LGHNA, CDR2 YSLEER. There are 18 residues in the CDR3. Deletions cut 0 bases from V and 0 bases from J, with 14 bases between. The CDR3 region is CASSQEGFGRANTGELFF. In DNA form, the CDR3 reads TGCGCCAGCAGCCAAGAAGGGTTTGGCAGGGCGAACACCGGGGAGCTGTTTTTT.

The gene calls are TRBV28 and TRBJ2-3, with 7 bases fitting TRBD2. Germline V gene data show CDR1 as MDHEN and CDR2 as SYDVKM. V was clipped by 7 bases and J by 4 bases; unmatched bases: 11. The CDR3 is 15 residues long. The CDR3 coding sequence is TGTGCCAGCACCTCCCCGGGACTAAGGGCAGATACGCAGTATTTT. Protein product: CASTSPGLRADTQYF.

This chain uses TRBV7-2 with TRBJ1-3; D is unresolved. The CDR3 contains 16 residues. The germline V gene has CDR1 SGHTA and CDR2 FQGNSA. Trimming removed 1 base from V and 0 bases from J, with 10 bases in between. Here the CDR3 reads CASSLEGTVSGNTIYF. CDR3 nucleotides: TGTGCCAGCAGCTTAGAGGGAACTGTCTCTGGAAACACCATATATTTT.

This clonotype has just a few counts. The gene calls are TRBV6-2 or TRBV6-3 and TRBJ1-2, with D tentatively TRBD1 (6 bases). In germline, CDR1 is MNHEY, CDR2 SVGEGT. Trimming took 0 bases from V and 7 from J, leaving 9 bases between them. The CDR3 is made up of 13 amino acids. The CDR3 sequence is CASSYSAGAGYTF. For the CDR3, the DNA is TGTGCCAGCAGTTACTCGGCAGGGGCTGGCTACACCTTC.

This clonotype was picked up a small number of times. The chain recombines TRBV12-3 or TRBV12-4 with TRBJ1-6; D is uncertain. V shed 7 bases and J shed 10 bases, with 11 bases lying between them. The CDR3 extends over 12 amino acids. The CDR3 coding sequence is TGTGCCAGCACCTCAGCGGGGTCACCCCTCCACTTT. This codes for CASTSAGSPLHF.

This clonotype was observed a few times. The chain links TRBV12-3 or TRBV12-4 to TRBJ1-1, with D possibly matching TRBD1 (5 bases). Trimming pared 3 bases from V and 5 bases from J, leaving 13 bases between. The CDR3 totals 14 residues. CDR3 nucleotides: TGTGCCAGCAGTTTGGGGGGGAGGGAGACTGAAGCTTTCTTT. This translates into CASSLGGRETEAFF.

This clonotype was seen only a few times. The rearrangement joins TRBV18 to TRBJ2-5; the match to TRBD1 covers 7 bases. Germline CDR1 KGHSH, CDR2 LQKENI. This CDR3 is 16 amino acids long. V was clipped by 3 bases and J by 5 bases; unmatched bases: 12. DNA for the CDR3: TGTGCCAGCTCACCCCGGACAGGAGGAGCTGGGGAGACCCAGTACTTC. Translated: CASSPRTGGAGETQYF.

The chain recombines TRBV28 with TRBJ1-4; D unclear. V gave up 9 bases and J gave up 5 bases, with 10 bases separating them. The CDR3 spans 12 residues. The germline V gene encodes CDR1 MDHEN and CDR2 SYDVKM. This chain's CDR3 is CASEAGNEKLFF. The CDR3 DNA is TGTGCCAGTGAGGCGGGGAATGAAAAACTGTTTTTT.

This clonotype was counted only a few times. V and J are TRBV25-1 and TRBJ2-7; 8 positions match TRBD2. This CDR3 is built from 15 residues. Germline assignment: CDR1 MGHDK and CDR2 SYGVNS. Trimming removed 6 bases from V and 5 bases from J; junction bases left unmatched: 12. The CDR3 DNA reads TGTGCCAGCAGCAACTTGGCGGGAGGACCCCACGAGCAGTACTTC. This codes for CASSNLAGGPHEQYF.

This clonotype was seen repeatedly, ten times or more. The chain carries TRBV6-6 and TRBJ2-3; tentative D call: TRBD2 (6 bases). CDR3 length: 13 residues. V shed 9 bases and J shed 2 bases, with 12 bases lying between them. Germline CDR1 reads MNHNY; CDR2 reads SVGAGI (reference sequence). CDR3 in amino acids: CASGWGVTDTQYF. CDR3 DNA sequence: TGTGCCAGTGGGTGGGGGGTCACAGATACGCAGTATTTT.

This clonotype was picked up a small number of times. This rearrangement joins TRBV12-3 or TRBV12-4 to TRBJ2-3; TRBD1 agrees at 11 bases. The V segment lost 2 bases and the J segment 5 bases; nucleotides outside the gene matches: 9. This CDR3 spans 17 amino acids. CDR3 bases: TGTGCCAGCAGTTTAAAGGTTGGGGGACAGGGGGAAGATACGCAGTATTTT. Its translation: CASSLKVGGQGEDTQYF.

This chain links TRBV28 with TRBJ2-7; 9 positions agree with TRBD1. CDR1 is MDHEN, CDR2 SYDVKM, per germline. This CDR3 comprises 15 residues. V gave up 6 bases and J gave up 4 bases; unmatched junction bases: 10. DNA for the CDR3: TGTGCCAGCAGCGTGTTCGGGACAGGGAAATACGAGCAGTACTTC. Translation gives CASSVFGTGKYEQYF.

This clonotype was detected a few times. Here the CDR3 reads CASSRKSSPETAMGYQPQHF. For the CDR3, the DNA is TGTGCCAGCTCCCGAAAAAGCTCCCCAGAAACAGCGATGGGATATCAGCCCCAGCATTTT. The rearrangement joins TRBV18 to TRBJ1-5; D remains ambiguous. The CDR3 runs 20 residues. Per the germline V gene, CDR1 is KGHSH and CDR2 is LQKENI. The V end was cut by 6 bases, the J end by 5 bases, with 32 bases between.

This clonotype was found many times. The rearrangement uses TRBV28 and TRBJ1-2; 7 nucleotides agree with TRBD1. V gave up 6 bases and J gave up 4 bases; unmatched junction bases: 5. Germline assignment: CDR1 MDHEN and CDR2 SYDVKM. This CDR3 region has 13 residues. The CDR3 here is CASSLTGPYGYTF. CDR3 coding DNA: TGTGCCAGCAGCCTGACAGGGCCCTATGGCTACACCTTC.

This clonotype was found a few times. The chain recombines TRBV4-2 with TRBJ1-5; perhaps TRBD1 as D (5 bases). Trimming shortened V by 0 bases and J by 1 base, and 13 bases separated the two germline ends. Germline lookup yields CDR1 LGHNA and CDR2 YNFKEQ. The CDR3 has 17 amino acids. CDR3 residues: CASSQESGGRSNQPQHF. In DNA form, the CDR3 reads TGTGCCAGCAGCCAAGAGTCGGGGGGAAGAAGCAATCAGCCCCAGCATTTT.

This clonotype was seen ten or more times. This rearrangement joins TRBV18 to TRBJ1-5; the D gene is possibly TRBD1 (5 bases). CDR3 length equals 15 residues. Trimming cost V 1 base and J 1 base, with 8 bases left between them. The germline V gene has CDR1 KGHSH and CDR2 LQKENI. The CDR3 DNA sequence: TGTGCCAGCTCACCACGGGACGGCAGCAATCAGCCCCAGCATTTT. This sequence encodes CASSPRDGSNQPQHF. Filled out from reference TRBV18 and TRBJ1-5, the complete variable domain reads NAGVMQNPRHLVRRRGQEARLRCSPMKGHSHVYWYRQLPEEGLKFMVYLQKENIIDESGMPKERFSAEFPKEGPSILRIQQVVRGDSAAYFCASSPRDGSNQPQHFGDGTRLSIL.

This clonotype was seen only a few times. V gene TRBV28 combines with J gene TRBJ1-4; 11 positions match TRBD1. The junction had 6 bases not matched to a gene; V was cut back by 7 bases and J by 8 bases. This CDR3 comprises 14 residues. Germline CDR1 is MDHEN and CDR2 is SYDVKM. Here the CDR3 DNA reads TGTGCCAGCATGAAGGGGACAGGGGGAGAAAAACTGTTTTTT. Its protein is CASMKGTGGEKLFF.

This clonotype was detected many times. The J gene is TRBJ2-5, the V gene TRBV4-1, with 8 bases aligning to TRBD2. Trimming at V came to 0 bases and at J to 5 bases, leaving 5 bases not matched to a gene. Germline CDR1 MGHRA, CDR2 YSYEKL. The length of the CDR3 is 15 residues. The CDR3 bases are TGCGCCAGCAGCCAAGATCACGGGGGGGTCGAGACCCAGTACTTC. Encoded protein: CASSQDHGGVETQYF.

In this sample, this clonotype turned up a few times. The genes are TRBV12-2 and TRBJ2-7; the table's TRBD2 call for D was not verified on the DNA. TRBV12-2 is an annotated pseudogene. This CDR3 has 16 residues. For the CDR3, the DNA is TGTGCAAGTCGCTTAGTAGGTCGGAAGGGCCCCTACGAGCAGTACTTC. Amino acid sequence: CASRLVGRKGPYEQYF.

The rearrangement joins TRBV20-1 to TRBJ1-1; D might be TRBD1 (5 bases). This CDR3 contains 13 residues. Trimming left V 8 bases short and J 0 bases short, with 13 bases between. Looked up from germline, CDR1 is DFQATT and CDR2 is SNEGSKA (reference sequence). The CDR3 nucleotides read TGCAGTCCCGGGACGGGATTGAACACTGAAGCTTTCTTT. Translating it yields CSPGTGLNTEAFF.

This clonotype was recorded at least ten times. V is TRBV14 and J is TRBJ2-2, with D possibly being TRBD1 (6 bases). Germline V CDR1 and CDR2: SGHDN, FVKESK. The CDR3 has 13 amino acids. Trimming stripped 6 bases from V and 6 bases from J, with 11 bases between. CDR3 residues: CASRQQGAGELFF. The CDR3 nucleotides read TGTGCCAGCAGACAACAGGGCGCCGGGGAGCTGTTTTTT.

The chain links TRBV10-1 to TRBJ2-1, with TRBD1 as a possible D gene (5 bases). The CDR3 spans 16 residues. Germline CDR1 reads WNHNN; CDR2 reads SYGVQD (reference sequence). Trimming cost V 0 bases and J 10 bases, with 19 bases left between them. The CDR3 loop reads CASSESQGGPSNEQFF. The CDR3 DNA reads as TGCGCCAGCAGTGAGTCCCAGGGTGGACCCAGTAACGAGCAGTTCTTC.

This clonotype turned up a few times. J is TRBJ1-1 and V is TRBV5-1, with 9 bases identical to TRBD1. This CDR3 has 13 residues. With 4 bases clipped from V and 6 bases from J, the junction kept 4 bases outside the gene matches. CDR1 and CDR2 (germline): SGHRS, YFSETQ. The CDR3 here is CASSPQGASEAFF. The CDR3 nucleotides read TGCGCCAGCAGCCCACAGGGGGCTTCTGAAGCTTTCTTT.

This clonotype was detected ten times or more. The chain is built from TRBV2 and TRBJ1-6; 11 bases are shared with TRBD1. The V gene end was trimmed by 4 bases and the J gene end by 9 bases; junction bases not matched to a gene: 2. The V gene's germline CDR1 is SNHLY and CDR2 FYNNEI. The CDR3 loop spans 14 amino acids. In DNA form, the CDR3 reads TGTGCCAGCAGTGGAGGACAGGGGGCTTCACCCCTCCACTTT. The encoded protein is CASSGGQGASPLHF.

This clonotype came up many times. The chain has TRBV11-2 and TRBJ2-1, with TRBD2 identical over 7 bases. CDR1 and CDR2 (germline): SGHAT, FQNNGV. J was trimmed by 4 bases and V by 5 bases; bases with no gene match: 8. This CDR3 is 15 amino acids long. CDR3 sequence reads: CASSRAAGEYNEQFF. The CDR3 bases are TGTGCCAGCAGCCGGGCGGCGGGGGAGTACAATGAGCAGTTCTTC. Based on the CDR3 plus reference TRBV11-2 and TRBJ2-1, the full variable domain is EAGVAQSPRYKIIEKRQSVAFWCNPISGHATLYWYQQILGQGPKLLIQFQNNGVVDDSQLPKDRFSAERLKGVDSTLKIQPAKLEDSAVYLCASSRAAGEYNEQFFGPGTRLTVL.

The chain has TRBV28 and TRBJ2-6; D unclear. The V end was cut by 5 bases, the J end by 0 bases, with 5 bases between. The germline gives CDR1 MDHEN, CDR2 SYDVKM. There are 14 residues in the CDR3. Written as DNA, the CDR3 is TGTGCCAGCAGTAAACTCTCTGGGGCCAACGTCCTGACTTTC. It yields the protein CASSKLSGANVLTF.

The chain recombines TRBV2 with TRBJ2-1; no firm D call. The CDR3 sequence is 15 residues long. CDR1 is SNHLY, CDR2 FYNNEI, per germline. Deletions cut 8 bases from V and 0 bases from J, with 14 bases between. This chain's CDR3 is CASAPSAYSYNEQFF. CDR3 DNA sequence: TGTGCCAGCGCCCCTTCGGCTTACTCCTACAATGAGCAGTTCTTC.